Shown below are 17 T cell receptor beta chains from a single sample sequenced in a study of cytomegalovirus exposure and HLA in healthy donors. Vbeta (60) and Jbeta (13) primers were used in the PCR. Assay: immunoSEQ multiplex PCR; the TCRdb copy retains only in-frame clones and omits some. This sample has some 110,000 clones, with 70% to 75% found just once. Sequencing used PBMCs. The receptors were sampled from a middle-aged man in good health and CMV-seronegative.

The chain couples TRBV9 to TRBJ2-7; 7 nucleotides match TRBD1. The length of the CDR3 is 14 residues. Per germline, CDR1 SGDLS and CDR2 YYNGEE. J gave up 0 bases and V 4 bases, and 4 bases lay outside the gene matches. For the CDR3, the DNA is TGTGCCAGCAGCCCGGGACAGTACTCCTACGAGCAGTACTTC. It specifies CASSPGQYSYEQYF.

The V gene is TRBV4-1, the J gene TRBJ2-7; 9 nucleotides agree with TRBD1. Germline lookup yields CDR1 MGHRA and CDR2 YSYEKL. With 3 bases clipped from V and 7 bases from J, the junction kept 13 bases outside the gene matches. This CDR3 spans 16 amino acids. The CDR3 bases are TGCGCCAGCAGCCATCAAACCGGGACAGGGCGGGCGGAGCAGTACTTC. This translates into CASSHQTGTGRAEQYF.

This sequence joins TRBV5-1 and TRBJ2-3; TRBD2 agrees at 8 bases. CDR3 length: 15 residues. Germline V gene sequence: CDR1 SGHRS, CDR2 YFSETQ. V dropped 0 bases and J dropped 5; count of bases not matched to a gene: 5. The CDR3 DNA is TGCGCCAGCAGCTTGGATCGGGAGGGCCTAGATACGCAGTATTTT. This sequence encodes CASSLDREGLDTQYF.

The chain combines TRBV19 with TRBJ2-7; 7 bases line up with TRBD1. In germline, CDR1 is LNHDA, CDR2 SQIVND (reference sequence). Trimming removed 4 bases from V and 3 bases from J; junction bases left unmatched: 3. This CDR3 has 13 residues. Written as DNA, the CDR3 is TGTGCCAGTAGTAACCGGGACAGCTACGAGCAGTACTTC. Translation gives CASSNRDSYEQYF.

The chain carries TRBV6-5 and TRBJ1-2, with D unclear. Trimming pared 6 bases from V and 7 bases from J, leaving 18 bases between. Germline V lookup: CDR1 MNHEY, CDR2 SVGAGI. The CDR3 length is 14 residues. The CDR3 nucleotides read TGTGCCAGCAGGCGGGCAGGCCACGAGGTTGGCTACACCTTC. Its translation is CASRRAGHEVGYTF.

This chain uses TRBV19 with TRBJ2-7; 7 bases fit TRBD2. V lost 5 bases and J lost 7; bases outside the gene matches: 14. This CDR3 comprises 15 residues. CDR1 is LNHDA and CDR2 is SQIVND in the germline V gene (reference sequence). The CDR3 reads CASSSLREKESEQYF. CDR3 bases: TGTGCCAGTAGTTCGCTGCGGGAGAAGGAGTCGGAGCAGTACTTC.

This clone was observed a single time. CDR3 sequence reads: CASSLGTTGTEAFF. CDR3 sequence (DNA): TGTGCCAGCAGCTTAGGTACGACAGGAACTGAAGCTTTCTTT. The chain has TRBV7-3 and TRBJ1-1, with a tentative D call TRBD1 (6 bases). CDR1 is SGHTA, CDR2 FQGTGA, per germline. V dropped 2 bases and J dropped 5 bases, with 12 bases sitting between them. This CDR3 spans 14 amino acids.

This rearrangement joins TRBV7-9 to TRBJ2-7, with a weak D call TRBD2 (6 bases). The CDR3 contains 12 residues. In germline, CDR1 is SEHNR, CDR2 FQNEAQ (reference sequence). The germline V and J ends were trimmed by 5 bases and 7 bases, with 12 bases remaining between them. DNA for the CDR3: TGTGCCAGCAGCACCGGGACTTTTGAGCAGTACTTC. As protein: CASSTGTFEQYF.

CDR3 loop: CASQTRGAEGYTF. CDR3 in DNA: TGTGCCAGCCAAACCCGGGGGGCAGAAGGCTACACCTTC. The chain uses TRBV7-8 and TRBJ1-2; D may be TRBD1 (6 bases). Germline CDR1 is SGHVS and CDR2 is FQNEAQ. The CDR3 totals 13 residues. V lost 8 bases and J 8 bases, leaving 18 bases between the germline ends.

This chain uses TRBV6-4 with TRBJ2-1; D call uncertain. CDR3 length: 13 amino acids. V was pared by 0 bases and J by 7 bases, with 7 bases between. The germline gives CDR1 MRHNA, CDR2 SNTAGT. Here the CDR3 reads CASSDSILNEQFF. The CDR3 DNA reads TGTGCCAGCAGTGACTCGATTCTAAATGAGCAGTTCTTC.

This chain uses TRBV18 with TRBJ1-5; maybe TRBD1 (6 bases). Germline V lookup: CDR1 KGHSH, CDR2 LQKENI. V was cut by 3 bases and J by 2 bases, with 17 bases left in between. There are 17 residues in the CDR3. The CDR3 reads CASSPTQGSVGNQPQHF. The CDR3 DNA follows: TGTGCCAGCTCACCCACGCAGGGGTCTGTGGGCAATCAGCCCCAGCATTTT.

This clone was seen a handful of times. This chain links TRBV4-3 with TRBJ1-4, with D possibly matching TRBD1 (6 bases). Germline V gene sequence: CDR1 LGHNA, CDR2 YSLEER. Deletions cut 0 bases from V and 0 bases from J, with 8 bases between. CDR3 length: 16 residues. The CDR3 region is CASSQDQGTTNEKLFF. The CDR3 DNA sequence: TGCGCCAGCAGCCAAGACCAGGGGACAACTAATGAAAAACTGTTTTTT.

The chain links TRBV11-2 to TRBJ1-2; D is ambiguous. The V gene's germline CDR1 is SGHAT and CDR2 FQNNGV. This CDR3 has 14 amino acids. With 5 bases removed from V and 0 bases from J, the gap between germline ends came to 10 bases. Here the CDR3 DNA reads TGTGCCAGCAGCCTGTCACAGTCTAACTATGGCTACACCTTC. Its translation: CASSLSQSNYGYTF.

The V and J genes are TRBV6-1 and TRBJ1-2, with D unclear. The CDR3 runs to 14 residues. CDR1 MNHNS and CDR2 SASEGT come from the germline V gene. V gave up 10 bases and J gave up 1 base, with 16 bases separating them. The CDR3 here is CAIGRTGINYGYTF. In DNA, the CDR3 is TGTGCCATAGGTCGGACGGGGATTAACTATGGCTACACCTTC.

The rearrangement links TRBV4-1 to TRBJ2-1; the D gene is possibly TRBD1 (6 bases). Germline V lookup: CDR1 MGHRA, CDR2 YSYEKL. The CDR3 length is 18 residues. With 3 bases removed from V and 3 bases from J, the gap between germline ends came to 21 bases. The CDR3 DNA reads TGCGCCAGCAGCCAGGCTCTCCGACAGGAGAGAGTCTACAATGAGCAGTTCTTC. Translation gives CASSQALRQERVYNEQFF.

The chain links TRBV6-1 to TRBJ2-2, with 11 bases that match TRBD2. Germline trimming cut 7 bases from V and 1 base from J; bases unmatched to any gene: 2. The CDR3 extends over 15 amino acids. Germline V CDR1 and CDR2: MNHNS, SASEGT. CDR3 amino acids: CASIGTSGNTGELFF. The CDR3 DNA sequence: TGTGCCAGCATAGGGACTAGCGGGAACACCGGGGAGCTGTTTTTT.

V usage is TRBV9 and J usage is TRBJ2-7, with D possibly being TRBD1 (7 bases). With 4 bases removed from V and 1 base from J, the gap between germline ends came to 15 bases. There are 15 residues in the CDR3. Germline CDR1 SGDLS, CDR2 YYNGEE. The CDR3 DNA sequence: TGTGCCAGCAGCCCAGGGGGGACCCTATCCTACGAGCAGTACTTC. Translated: CASSPGGTLSYEQYF.